The rows below give T cell receptor beta chains drawn from one sample of a study of CD8 T cells in ankylosing spondylitis. TCRdb processed the 5' RACE reads anew with MiXCR; each CDR3 protein has one entry. The table records around 330,000 distinct CDR3 sequences, 11% of them present only once. The sequencing sample was made of blood, either unsorted or a sorted T cell fraction (not recorded which). All receptors come from a female donor with ankylosing spondylitis or in good health (not recorded which). CDR3s include the opening cysteine and the closing phenylalanine or tryptophan. The order of the fields is D gene, V gene, clone size, J gene, CDR3 protein, CDR3 DNA. The D gene is left open where the match is weak. A row's size may be missing; if present it is once, few, many or a size class.

D: .; V: TRBV9; size: many; J: TRBJ1-1; CDR3: CASSVAGGVGRDTEAFF; DNA: TGTGCCAGCAGCGTAGCGGGCGGAGTCGGACGGGACACTGAAGCTTTCTTT
D: TRBD2; V: TRBV12-3/TRBV12-4; size: many; J: TRBJ2-7; CDR3: CASSFSGSTYEQYF; DNA: TGTGCCAGCAGTTTTAGCGGGAGTACCTACGAGCAGTACTTC
D: .; V: TRBV27; size: .; J: TRBJ2-1; CDR3: CASRVQKIADSYNEQFF; DNA: TGTGCCAGCAGAGTACAGAAGATAGCGGACTCCTACAATGAGCAGTTCTTC
D: TRBD2; V: TRBV5-5; size: few; J: TRBJ2-7; CDR3: CASSRTSGKGYEQYF; DNA: TGTGCCAGCAGCCGGACTAGCGGGAAAGGCTACGAGCAGTACTTC
D: TRBD2; V: TRBV20-1; size: many; J: TRBJ2-3; CDR3: CSAQTSGGADTQYF; DNA: TGCAGTGCGCAGACTAGCGGGGGAGCAGATACGCAGTATTTT
D: TRBD2; V: TRBV5-1; size: many; J: TRBJ2-3; CDR3: CASRIAGITDTQYF; DNA: TGCGCCAGCAGAATAGCGGGGATCACAGATACGCAGTATTTT
D: .; V: TRBV5-1; size: many; J: TRBJ1-3; CDR3: CASSPRPDSGNTIYF; DNA: TGCGCCAGCAGCCCCCGCCCGGACTCTGGAAACACCATATATTTT
D: .; V: TRBV15; size: many; J: TRBJ2-2; CDR3: CATSRGYTGELFF; DNA: TGTGCCACCAGCAGAGGCTACACCGGGGAGCTGTTTTTT
D: TRBD2; V: TRBV5-1; size: many; J: TRBJ2-1; CDR3: CASRSSGLPLEQFF; DNA: TGCGCCAGCAGAAGTTCGGGACTACCCCTTGAGCAGTTCTTC
D: TRBD1; V: TRBV4-1; size: .; J: TRBJ1-2; CDR3: CASSQTGGSTGYTF; DNA: TGCGCCAGCAGCCAAACAGGGGGAAGTACTGGCTACACCTTC
D: TRBD2; V: TRBV20-1; size: few; J: TRBJ2-3; CDR3: CSAGGLAVEDTQYF; DNA: TGCAGTGCTGGGGGACTAGCGGTTGAAGATACGCAGTATTTT
D: .; V: TRBV6-1; size: .; J: TRBJ2-4; CDR3: CASSPQYTKNIQYF; DNA: TGTGCCAGCAGTCCACAGTATACCAAAAACATTCAGTACTTC
D: .; V: TRBV15; size: .; J: TRBJ1-2; CDR3: CATSRPFGDGYTF; DNA: TGTGCCACCAGCAGACCCTTTGGTGATGGCTACACCTTC
D: .; V: TRBV12-3/TRBV12-4; size: many; J: TRBJ1-5; CDR3: CASSLSLGAQPQHF; DNA: TGTGCCAGCAGTTTGTCATTGGGGGCCCAGCCCCAGCATTTT
D: .; V: TRBV5-1; size: many; J: TRBJ2-1; CDR3: CASSRTDRSSYNEQFF; DNA: TGCGCCAGCAGCCGGACAGATCGTAGCTCCTACAATGAGCAGTTCTTC
D: .; V: TRBV28; size: many; J: TRBJ1-2; CDR3: CASSLNRGYTF; DNA: TGTGCCAGCAGTCTAAACAGGGGCTACACCTTC
D: .; V: TRBV5-6; size: many; J: TRBJ1-1; CDR3: CASSLVRGNTEAFF; DNA: TGTGCCAGCAGCTTAGTCCGGGGGAACACTGAAGCTTTCTTT
D: .; V: TRBV20-1; size: few; J: TRBJ2-1; CDR3: CSARDDLSYNEQFF; DNA: TGCAGTGCTAGAGATGATCTCTCCTACAATGAGCAGTTCTTC
D: TRBD2; V: TRBV7-9; size: few; J: TRBJ2-4; CDR3: CASEGGLAGDENIQYF; DNA: TGTGCCAGCGAGGGGGGGCTAGCGGGAGATGAAAACATTCAGTACTTC
D: .; V: TRBV5-1; size: few; J: TRBJ2-5; CDR3: CASSLGHHQETQYF; DNA: TGCGCCAGCAGTTTAGGACATCACCAAGAGACCCAGTACTTC
D: .; V: TRBV20-1; size: many; J: TRBJ1-1; CDR3: CSASNLVNTEAFF; DNA: TGCAGTGCTAGTAATCTGGTGAACACTGAAGCTTTCTTT
D: TRBD2; V: TRBV24-1; size: few; J: TRBJ2-5; CDR3: CATSDSTSGAYQETQYF; DNA: TGTGCCACCAGTGATTCGACTAGCGGGGCTTATCAAGAGACCCAGTACTTC
D: .; V: TRBV14; size: few; J: TRBJ2-5; CDR3: CASSPGLRTPETQYF; DNA: TGTGCCAGCAGCCCCGGACTTCGAACCCCAGAGACCCAGTACTTC
D: .; V: TRBV14; size: few; J: TRBJ2-5; CDR3: CASSQNAGETQYF; DNA: TGTGCCAGCAGCCAAAATGCGGGGGAGACCCAGTACTTC
D: TRBD1; V: TRBV4-2; size: many; J: TRBJ1-2; CDR3: CASSQAGQGAGYTF; DNA: TGTGCCAGCAGCCAAGCTGGACAGGGGGCGGGCTACACCTTC
D: .; V: TRBV20-1; size: few; J: TRBJ1-1; CDR3: CSATKSSPLNTEAFF; DNA: TGCAGTGCTACGAAATCGAGCCCCCTGAACACTGAAGCTTTCTTT
D: TRBD1; V: TRBV30; size: many; J: TRBJ2-1; CDR3: CAWSVRGGIGEQFF; DNA: TGTGCCTGGAGTGTGAGAGGGGGCATCGGTGAGCAGTTCTTC
D: TRBD1; V: TRBV20-1; size: .; J: TRBJ1-4; CDR3: CSALDRGNEKLFF; DNA: TGCAGTGCTTTGGACAGGGGAAATGAAAAACTGTTTTTT
D: .; V: TRBV5-1; size: few; J: TRBJ1-2; CDR3: CASSLDMGRSYTF; DNA: TGCGCCAGCAGCTTGGACATGGGGCGAAGTTACACCTTC
D: .; V: TRBV9; size: many; J: TRBJ2-6; CDR3: CASSVVAGSGANVLTF; DNA: TGTGCCAGCAGCGTAGTCGCAGGGTCTGGGGCCAACGTCCTGACTTTC
D: TRBD2; V: TRBV12-3/TRBV12-4; size: .; J: TRBJ2-1; CDR3: CAFSRGAGLAGVGDEQFF; DNA: TGTGCCTTCAGTCGGGGGGCTGGACTAGCGGGAGTTGGCGATGAGCAGTTCTTC
D: .; V: TRBV5-1; size: many; J: TRBJ2-5; CDR3: CASSLVGVSIQETQYF; DNA: TGCGCCAGCAGCTTGGTAGGGGTTTCCATCCAAGAGACCCAGTACTTC
D: TRBD2; V: TRBV20-1; size: few; J: TRBJ2-1; CDR3: CSAQAGGLGNEQFF; DNA: TGCAGTGCCCAAGCGGGGGGACTGGGGAATGAGCAGTTCTTC
D: .; V: TRBV10-3; size: few; J: TRBJ2-1; CDR3: CAISGIGEAGTYNEQFF; DNA: TGTGCCATCAGTGGTATTGGCGAGGCAGGTACCTACAATGAGCAGTTCTTC
D: .; V: TRBV14; size: many; J: TRBJ2-7; CDR3: CASSYRRDLEQYF; DNA: TGTGCCAGCAGCTACCGCCGGGATTTGGAGCAGTACTTC
D: TRBD1; V: TRBV20-1; size: .; J: TRBJ1-5; CDR3: CSARGERGPSQPQHF; DNA: TGCAGTGCTAGAGGGGAGAGGGGGCCCAGTCAGCCCCAGCATTTT